This T cell receptor (beta chain) derives from a study of blood T cell repertoires in COVID-19. Sequencing was performed with immunoSEQ multiplex PCR; in TCRdb, only in-frame clones are kept and a portion is missing. The table shows around 320,000 clones, with 88% occurring only once. The V end lost 2 bases, the J end lost 6 bases, and 11 bases lay between the germline ends. Germline V lookup: CDR1 SEHNR, CDR2 FQNEAQ (reference sequence). The CDR3 consists of 15 residues. This clone was seen a single time. V is TRBV7-9 and J is TRBJ1-6; maybe TRBD1 (6 bases). Sequencing used peripheral blood. The receptor was derived from a woman in her 30s who had recovered from COVID-19. DNA of the CDR3: TGTGCCAGCAGCTTAAACGGGACACCTAATTCACCCCTCCACTTT. Translated: CASSLNGTPNSPLHF.